This T cell receptor (beta chain) originates from a study of T cells in Graves' hyperthyroidism and ophthalmopathy. TCR beta CDR3 sequences were amplified from RNA transcripts. The primer set for the first-round RT-PCR of the TCR CDR3 was HTBI. A single record per CDR3 protein comes from TCRdb applying MiXCR to the multiplex PCR reads. The sample consists of hundreds of thousands of distinct CDR3 sequences, about 45% of them appearing once. With V trimmed by 10 bases and J by 0 bases, 9 bases remained unmatched. The germline gives CDR1 LNHDA, CDR2 SQIVND (reference sequence). CDR3 size: 16 residues. Broader study findings: In the blood, most expanded thyroid clonotypes above 0.001 appeared as well.

This clonotype was counted a few times. Its antigen is still unknown. The sample comprised peripheral blood or thyroid tissue (not recorded which). The V call is TRBV19, the J call TRBJ2-6; 7 bases are shared with TRBD1. The sequence was obtained from an adult man with Graves' disease, either hyperthyroidism or ophthalmopathy (not recorded which). The CDR3 is CATNPGQTSGANVLTF. Here the CDR3 DNA reads TGTGCCACCAATCCGGGACAGACCTCTGGGGCCAACGTCCTGACTTTC.